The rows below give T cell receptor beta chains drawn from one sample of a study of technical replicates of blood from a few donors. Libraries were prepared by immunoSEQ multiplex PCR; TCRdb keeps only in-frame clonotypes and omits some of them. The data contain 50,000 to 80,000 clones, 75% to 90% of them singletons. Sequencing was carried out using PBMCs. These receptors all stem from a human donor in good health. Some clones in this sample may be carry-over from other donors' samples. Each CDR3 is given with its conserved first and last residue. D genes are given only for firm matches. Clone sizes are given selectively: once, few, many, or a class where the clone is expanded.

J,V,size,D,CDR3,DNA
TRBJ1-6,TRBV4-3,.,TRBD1,CASSQGSQGSSYNSPLHF,TGCGCCAGCAGCCAAGGTTCACAGGGGAGCTCCTATAATTCACCCCTCCACTTT
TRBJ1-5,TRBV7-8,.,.,CASRQSGGSNTNQPQHF,TGTGCCAGCCGACAATCGGGGGGGTCCAACACCAATCAGCCCCAGCATTTT
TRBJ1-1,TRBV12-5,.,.,CASGLVLGHLGTEAFF,TGTGCTAGTGGTTTGGTACTGGGACACCTGGGGACTGAAGCTTTCTTT
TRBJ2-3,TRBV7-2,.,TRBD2,CASSRLAGPDTQYF,TGTGCCAGCAGCAGACTAGCGGGCCCGGATACGCAGTATTTT
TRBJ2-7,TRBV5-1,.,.,CASSAGMDRRFYEQYF,TGCGCCAGCAGCGCGGGGATGGACAGGCGGTTTTACGAGCAGTACTTC
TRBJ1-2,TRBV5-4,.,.,CASSWYGQVYGYTF,TGTGCCAGCAGCTGGTATGGGCAGGTCTATGGCTACACCTTC
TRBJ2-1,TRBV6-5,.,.,CASSYSTASYNEQFF,TGTGCCAGCAGTTACTCGACAGCTTCTTACAATGAGCAGTTCTTC
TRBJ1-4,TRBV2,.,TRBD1,CASRQGNEKLFF,TGTGCCAGCAGACAGGGGAATGAAAAACTGTTTTTT
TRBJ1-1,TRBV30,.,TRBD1,CAWSGQGGTEAFF,TGTGCCTGGAGTGGACAGGGCGGTACTGAAGCTTTCTTT
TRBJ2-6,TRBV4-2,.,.,CASSQDGGSSGANVLTF,TGTGCCAGCAGCCAAGATGGGGGGAGCTCTGGGGCCAACGTCCTGACTTTC
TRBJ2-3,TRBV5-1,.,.,CASSPDGGARRDF,TGCGCCAGCAGCCCGGATGGAGGGGCGAGAAGGGATTTT
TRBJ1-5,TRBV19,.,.,CASRGQFNQPQHF,TGTGCCAGTAGGGGGCAGTTCAATCAGCCCCAGCATTTT
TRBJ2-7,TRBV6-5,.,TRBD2,CASSYATGTTYEQYF,TGTGCCAGCAGTTACGCGACCGGGACTACCTACGAGCAGTACTTC
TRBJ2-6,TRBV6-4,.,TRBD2,CASSDVGGSGANVLTF,TGTGCCAGCAGTGACGTGGGAGGGTCTGGGGCCAACGTCCTGACTTTC
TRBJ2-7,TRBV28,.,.,CASSPAFKPYEQYF,TGTGCCAGCAGTCCAGCGTTTAAACCCTACGAGCAGTACTTC
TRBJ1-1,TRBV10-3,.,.,CAISPGTVNTEAFF,TGTGCCATCAGTCCCGGGACTGTGAACACTGAAGCTTTCTTT
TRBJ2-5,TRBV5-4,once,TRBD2,CASSLHGGSQETQYF,TGTGCCAGCAGCTTGCACGGGGGGTCCCAAGAGACCCAGTACTTC
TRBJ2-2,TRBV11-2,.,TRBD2,CASKAGTTNTGELFF,TGTGCCAGCAAAGCCGGGACTACGAACACCGGGGAGCTGTTTTTT
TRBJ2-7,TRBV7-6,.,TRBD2,CASSPLLAGGDEQYF,TGTGCCAGCAGCCCACTGCTAGCGGGAGGGGACGAGCAGTACTTC
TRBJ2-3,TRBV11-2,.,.,CASSRGLDSTDTQYF,TGTGCCAGCAGCCGGGGACTTGATAGCACAGATACGCAGTATTTT
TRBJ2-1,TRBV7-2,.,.,CASSLSGQGWANEQFF,TGTGCCAGCAGCTTATCCGGGCAGGGTTGGGCCAATGAGCAGTTCTTC
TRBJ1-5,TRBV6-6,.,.,CASTTGTQPQHF,TGTGCCAGCACCACAGGGACTCAGCCCCAGCATTTT
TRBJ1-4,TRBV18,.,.,CASSGLQGKLFF,TGTGCCAGCTCGGGACTACAGGGAAAACTGTTTTTT
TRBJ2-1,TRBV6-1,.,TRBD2,CASRTGTKGNEQFF,TGTGCCAGCAGGACCGGGACTAAAGGCAATGAGCAGTTCTTC
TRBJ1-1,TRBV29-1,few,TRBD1,CSVVDRGRGNTEAFF,TGCAGCGTTGTAGACAGGGGGCGCGGGAACACTGAAGCTTTCTTT
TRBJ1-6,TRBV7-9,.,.,CASSLPQNNSPLHF,TGTGCCAGCAGCTTACCACAGAATAATTCACCCCTCCACTTT
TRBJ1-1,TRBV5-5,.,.,CASSLAGSSMNTEAFF,TGTGCCAGCAGCTTGGCCGGGTCCTCGATGAACACTGAAGCTTTCTTT
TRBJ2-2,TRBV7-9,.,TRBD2,CASSPLAGGPGGELFF,TGTGCCAGCAGCCCTCTAGCGGGAGGGCCAGGCGGGGAGCTGTTTTTT
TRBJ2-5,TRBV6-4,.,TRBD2,CASSEGASGGAETQYF,TGTGCCAGCAGTGAAGGAGCCAGCGGGGGGGCAGAGACCCAGTACTTC
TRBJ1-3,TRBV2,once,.,CASSVSTIISGNTIYF,TGTGCCAGCAGTGTTTCGACAATCATCTCTGGAAACACCATATATTTT
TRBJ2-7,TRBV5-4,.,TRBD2,CASSGGLAGPRYF,TGTGCCAGCAGCGGGGGACTAGCAGGCCCTCGGTACTTC
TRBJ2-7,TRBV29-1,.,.,CSVEDRSGYEQYF,TGCAGCGTTGAAGATCGAAGCGGGTACGAGCAGTACTTC
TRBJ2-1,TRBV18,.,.,CASSPRLVAYNEQFF,TGTGCCAGCTCACCACGACTAGTCGCCTACAATGAGCAGTTCTTC
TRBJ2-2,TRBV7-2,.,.,CASSGRVNTGELFF,TGTGCCAGCAGCGGCAGGGTTAATACCGGGGAGCTGTTTTTT
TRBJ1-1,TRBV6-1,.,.,CASSDFGGVGTEAFF,TGTGCCAGCAGTGACTTTGGGGGCGTTGGAACTGAAGCTTTCTTT
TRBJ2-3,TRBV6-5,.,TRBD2,CASSFGLAGVDTQYF,TGTGCCAGCAGTTTCGGACTAGCGGGGGTAGATACGCAGTATTTT
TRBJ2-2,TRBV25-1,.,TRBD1,CASRQNRGSTGELFF,TGTGCCAGCAGACAGAACAGGGGTTCCACCGGGGAGCTGTTTTTT
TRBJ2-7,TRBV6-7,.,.,CASSYTPRSRGGEQYF,TGTGCCAGCAGTTACACCCCCCGCAGTCGAGGTGGCGAGCAGTACTTC
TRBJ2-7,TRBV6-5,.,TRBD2,CASRISGTSYEQYF,TGTGCCAGCAGAATTAGTGGGACTAGCTACGAGCAGTACTTC
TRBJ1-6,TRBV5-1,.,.,CASSLGGEGSPLHF,TGCGCCAGCAGCTTGGGCGGGGAAGGGTCACCCCTCCACTTT
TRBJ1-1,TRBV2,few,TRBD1,CASRATGGSTEAFF,TGTGCCAGCAGAGCGACAGGGGGGAGCACTGAAGCTTTCTTT
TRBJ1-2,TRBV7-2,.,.,CASSFKAGYGYTF,TGTGCCAGCAGCTTTAAGGCGGGCTATGGCTACACCTTC
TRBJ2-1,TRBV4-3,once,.,CASSQHRDFSYNEQFF,TGCGCCAGCAGCCAACACCGGGACTTCTCCTACAATGAGCAGTTCTTC